The present T cell receptor (beta chain) was sequenced within a study of blood T cells in healthy people across ages. General observations from the study: Considered underestimates were the diversity estimates obtained from one million T cells.

In regard to this clonotype: Antigen: not known.

The V end lost 5 bases, the J end lost 5 bases, and 13 bases lay between the germline ends. The CDR3 is 14 residues long. Germline values: CDR1 LNHDA, CDR2 SQIVND (reference sequence). A sample-barcoded 5' primer and a J-beta primer mix were used in a second PCR of roughly 7 to 11 cycles. A single record per CDR3 protein comes from TCRdb applying MiXCR to the 5' RACE reads. Counted here are about 930,000 distinct CDR3 sequences, 25% to 30% occurring once; the ten biggest clones make up about 9.4%. In addition, the sample was reused for a study of T cells of mothers and their children. That study adds: Samples came from a few healthy Caucasian mothers and their six children.

The J gene is TRBJ2-1, the V gene TRBV19; D perhaps matches TRBD1 (6 bases). The sequence was collected from a woman between 40 and 55 years old in good health. Sequenced: blood. CDR3 bases: TGTGCCAGTAGTTTGGACAGTCCAGACAATGAGCAGTTCTTC. It yields the protein CASSLDSPDNEQFF.